This T cell receptor beta chain appears in the sequencing data of a study of Tregs in tolerant kidney transplant recipients. General study findings and limits: Changing PCR primers prevented nucleotide comparison between some patients' samples. No direct test of biological reproducibility was done here. Antigen-driven expansion was suggested because donor-specific Tregs expanded more than all Tregs in tolerant patients.

Sequencing was performed with immunoSEQ multiplex PCR; in TCRdb, only in-frame clones are kept and a portion is missing. Among some 56,000 clones listed, 90% to 95% were seen once. Recipients received nonmyeloablative bone marrow transplants from related graft donors, with transient mixed chimerism. The sample holds one count of this clone. Its target is not known. V dropped 9 bases and J dropped 4 bases, with 11 bases sitting between them. The CDR3 runs 12 residues. CDR1 and CDR2 from the germline V gene are ENHRY and SYGVKD. The clonotype comes from a human patient who received a combined kidney and bone marrow transplant. T cells may partly derive from the graft donor. The sequencing used CD8+ T cells from blood (PBMCs), collected 24 months after the transplant. This chain links TRBV10-3 with TRBJ2-3, with unresolved D. CDR3 DNA sequence: TGTGCCATGGGCCAGCCACCAGATACGCAGTATTTT. This codes for CAMGQPPDTQYF.